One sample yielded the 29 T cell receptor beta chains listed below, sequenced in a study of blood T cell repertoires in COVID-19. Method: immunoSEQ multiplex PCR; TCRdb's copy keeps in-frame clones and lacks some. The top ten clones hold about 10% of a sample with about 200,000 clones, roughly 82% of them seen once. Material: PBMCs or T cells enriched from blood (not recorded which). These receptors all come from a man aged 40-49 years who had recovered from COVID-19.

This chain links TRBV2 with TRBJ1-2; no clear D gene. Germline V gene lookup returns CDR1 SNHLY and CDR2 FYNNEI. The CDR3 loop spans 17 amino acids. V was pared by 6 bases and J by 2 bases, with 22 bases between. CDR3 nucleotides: TGTGCCAGCAGCATCACTCCCCCGCGCCGGGTGAACTATGGCTACACCTTC. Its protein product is CASSITPPRRVNYGYTF.

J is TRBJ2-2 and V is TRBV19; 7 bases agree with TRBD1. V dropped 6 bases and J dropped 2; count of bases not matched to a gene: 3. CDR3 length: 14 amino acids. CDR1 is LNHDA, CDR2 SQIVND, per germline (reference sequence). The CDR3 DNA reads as TGTGCCAGTAGAGGGGACAGCAACACCGGGGAGCTGTTTTTT. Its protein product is CASRGDSNTGELFF.

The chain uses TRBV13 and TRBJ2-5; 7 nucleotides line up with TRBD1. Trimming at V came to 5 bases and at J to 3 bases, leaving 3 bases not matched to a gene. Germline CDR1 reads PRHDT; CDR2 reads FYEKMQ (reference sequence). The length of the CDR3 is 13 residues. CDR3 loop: CASSIGQEETQYF. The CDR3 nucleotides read TGTGCCAGCAGCATCGGACAGGAAGAGACCCAGTACTTC.

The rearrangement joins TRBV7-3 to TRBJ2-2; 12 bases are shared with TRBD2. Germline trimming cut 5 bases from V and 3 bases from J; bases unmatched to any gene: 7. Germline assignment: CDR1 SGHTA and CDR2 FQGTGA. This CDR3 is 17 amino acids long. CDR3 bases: TGTGCCAGCAGCAAGCTAGCGGGAGGGCCGGACACCGGGGAGCTGTTTTTT. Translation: CASSKLAGGPDTGELFF.

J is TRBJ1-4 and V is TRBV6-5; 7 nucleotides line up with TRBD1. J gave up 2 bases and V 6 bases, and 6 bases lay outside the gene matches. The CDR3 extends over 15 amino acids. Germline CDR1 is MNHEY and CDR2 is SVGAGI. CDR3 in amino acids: CASRPPGQTNEKLFF. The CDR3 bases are TGTGCCAGCAGACCGCCGGGACAGACTAATGAAAAACTGTTTTTT.

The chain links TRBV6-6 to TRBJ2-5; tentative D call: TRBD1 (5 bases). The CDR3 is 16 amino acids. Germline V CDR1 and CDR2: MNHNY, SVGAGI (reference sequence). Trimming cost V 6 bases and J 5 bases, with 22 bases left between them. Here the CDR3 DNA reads TGTGCCAGCAGCCCCATCACAGGATTTCCCCCCGAGACCCAGTACTTC. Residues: CASSPITGFPPETQYF.

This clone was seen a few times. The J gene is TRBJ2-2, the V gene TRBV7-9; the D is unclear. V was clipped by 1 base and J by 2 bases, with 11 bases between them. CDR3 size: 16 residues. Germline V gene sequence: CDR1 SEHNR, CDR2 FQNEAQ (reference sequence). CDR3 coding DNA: TGTGCCAGCAGCTTAGGTGCCCGACTTAACACCGGGGAGCTGTTTTTT. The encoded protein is CASSLGARLNTGELFF.

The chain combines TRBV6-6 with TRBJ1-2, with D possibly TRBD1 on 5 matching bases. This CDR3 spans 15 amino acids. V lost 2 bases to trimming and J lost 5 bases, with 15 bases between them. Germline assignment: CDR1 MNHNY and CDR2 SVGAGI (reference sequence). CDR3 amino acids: CASSYALRAIYGYTF. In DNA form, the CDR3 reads TGTGCCAGCAGTTACGCTCTCAGGGCCATATATGGCTACACCTTC.

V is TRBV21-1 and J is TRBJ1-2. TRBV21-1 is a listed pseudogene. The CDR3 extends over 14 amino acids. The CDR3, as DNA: TGTGCCAGCAGCAAAGGGATGGGACTTGGGGGCTACACCTTC. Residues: CASSKGMGLGGYTF.

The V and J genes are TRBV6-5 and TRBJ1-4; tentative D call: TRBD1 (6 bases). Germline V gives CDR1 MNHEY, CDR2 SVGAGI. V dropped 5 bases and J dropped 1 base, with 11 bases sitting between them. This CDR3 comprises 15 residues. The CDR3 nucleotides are TGTGCCAGCAGTCGGTCCAGGGGAACTAATGAAAAACTGTTTTTT. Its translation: CASSRSRGTNEKLFF.

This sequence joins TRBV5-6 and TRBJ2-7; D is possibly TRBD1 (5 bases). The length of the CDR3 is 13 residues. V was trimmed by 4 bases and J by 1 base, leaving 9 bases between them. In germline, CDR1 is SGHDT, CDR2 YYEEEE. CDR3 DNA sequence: TGTGCCAGCAGCGTCAGGGCTTCCTACGAGCAGTACGTC. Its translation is CASSVRASYEQYV.

The CDR3 is CSASLAYEQFF. As DNA, the CDR3 is TGCAGTGCTAGTTTGGCCTATGAGCAGTTCTTC. The chain links TRBV20-1 to TRBJ2-1; D gene ambiguous. This CDR3 spans 11 amino acids. Germline V CDR1 and CDR2: DFQATT, SNEGSKA (reference sequence). Trimming removed 3 bases at V and 8 bases at J, with 8 bases between.

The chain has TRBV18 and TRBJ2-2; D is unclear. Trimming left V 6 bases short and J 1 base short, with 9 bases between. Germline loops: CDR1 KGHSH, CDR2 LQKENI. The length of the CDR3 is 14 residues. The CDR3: CASSYERNTGELFF. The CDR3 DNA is TGTGCCAGCTCCTACGAGCGGAACACCGGGGAGCTGTTTTTT.

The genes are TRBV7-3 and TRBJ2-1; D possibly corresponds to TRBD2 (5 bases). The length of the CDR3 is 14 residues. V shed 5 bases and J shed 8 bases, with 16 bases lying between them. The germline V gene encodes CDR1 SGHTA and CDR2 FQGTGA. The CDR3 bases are TGTGCCAGCAGCCCTAACTCGGGGTCGGATGAGCAGTTCTTC. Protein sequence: CASSPNSGSDEQFF.

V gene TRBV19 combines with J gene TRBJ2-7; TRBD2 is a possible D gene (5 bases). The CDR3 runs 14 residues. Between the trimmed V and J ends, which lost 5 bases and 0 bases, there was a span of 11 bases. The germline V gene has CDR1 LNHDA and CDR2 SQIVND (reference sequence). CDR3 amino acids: CASSYRGNSYEQYF. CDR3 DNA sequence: TGTGCCAGTAGTTATCGGGGTAACTCCTACGAGCAGTACTTC. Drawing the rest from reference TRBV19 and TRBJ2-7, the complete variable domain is DGGITQSPKYLFRKEGQNVTLSCEQNLNHDAMYWYRQDPGQGLRLIYYSQIVNDFQKGDIAEGYSVSREKKESFPLTVTSAQKNPTAFYLCASSYRGNSYEQYFGPGTRLTVT.

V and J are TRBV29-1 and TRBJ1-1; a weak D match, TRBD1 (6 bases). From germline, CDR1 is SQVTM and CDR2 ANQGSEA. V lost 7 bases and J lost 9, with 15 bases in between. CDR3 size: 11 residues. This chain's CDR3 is CSAVDRPKAFF. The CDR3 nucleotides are TGCAGCGCCGTCGACAGGCCAAAAGCTTTCTTT.

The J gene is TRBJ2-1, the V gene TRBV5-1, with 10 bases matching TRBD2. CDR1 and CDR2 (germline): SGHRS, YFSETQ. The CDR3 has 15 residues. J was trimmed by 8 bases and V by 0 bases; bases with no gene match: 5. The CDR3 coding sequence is TGCGCCAGCAGCTTGGGCCCTAGCGGGAGTGATGAGCAGTTCTTC. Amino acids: CASSLGPSGSDEQFF.

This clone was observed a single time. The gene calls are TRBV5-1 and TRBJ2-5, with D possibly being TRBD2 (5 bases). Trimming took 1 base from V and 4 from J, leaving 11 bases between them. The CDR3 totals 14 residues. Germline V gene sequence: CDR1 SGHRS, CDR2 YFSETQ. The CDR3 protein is CASSLIRESETQYF. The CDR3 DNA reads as TGCGCCAGCAGCTTGATACGGGAATCAGAGACCCAGTACTTC. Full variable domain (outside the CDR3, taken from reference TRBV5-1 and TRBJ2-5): KAGVTQTPRYLIKTRGQQVTLSCSPISGHRSVSWYQQTPGQGLQFLFEYFSETQRNKGNFPGRFSGRQFSNSRSEMNVSTLELGDSALYLCASSLIRESETQYFGPGTRLLVL.

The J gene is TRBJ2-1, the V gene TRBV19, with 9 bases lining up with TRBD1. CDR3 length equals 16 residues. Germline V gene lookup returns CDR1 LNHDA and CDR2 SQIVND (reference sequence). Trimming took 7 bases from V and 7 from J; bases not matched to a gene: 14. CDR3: CASTQQGANTGNEQFF. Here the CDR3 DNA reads TGTGCCAGTACCCAACAGGGGGCGAACACGGGAAATGAGCAGTTCTTC. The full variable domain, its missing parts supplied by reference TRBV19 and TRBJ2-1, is DGGITQSPKYLFRKEGQNVTLSCEQNLNHDAMYWYRQDPGQGLRLIYYSQIVNDFQKGDIAEGYSVSREKKESFPLTVTSAQKNPTAFYLCASTQQGANTGNEQFFGPGTRLTVL.

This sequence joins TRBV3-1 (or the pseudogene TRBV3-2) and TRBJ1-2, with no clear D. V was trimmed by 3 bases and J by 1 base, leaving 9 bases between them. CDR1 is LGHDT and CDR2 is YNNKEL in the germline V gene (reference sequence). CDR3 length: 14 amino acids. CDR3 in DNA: TGTGCCAGCAGCCACGGCAGCGATAACTATGGCTACACCTTC. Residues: CASSHGSDNYGYTF.

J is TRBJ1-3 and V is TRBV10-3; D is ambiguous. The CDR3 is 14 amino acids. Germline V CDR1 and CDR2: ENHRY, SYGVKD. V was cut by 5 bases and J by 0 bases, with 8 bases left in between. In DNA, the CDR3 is TGTGCCATCAGTCCAGGTGACTCTGGAAACACCATATATTTT. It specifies CAISPGDSGNTIYF.

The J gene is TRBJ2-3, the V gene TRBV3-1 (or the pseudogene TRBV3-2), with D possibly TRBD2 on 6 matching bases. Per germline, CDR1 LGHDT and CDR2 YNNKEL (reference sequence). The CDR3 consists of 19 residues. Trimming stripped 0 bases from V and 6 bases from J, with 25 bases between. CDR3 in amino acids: CASSQERGAYGRYVDTQYF. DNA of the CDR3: TGTGCCAGCAGCCAAGAAAGGGGAGCCTACGGGAGATATGTGGATACGCAGTATTTT.

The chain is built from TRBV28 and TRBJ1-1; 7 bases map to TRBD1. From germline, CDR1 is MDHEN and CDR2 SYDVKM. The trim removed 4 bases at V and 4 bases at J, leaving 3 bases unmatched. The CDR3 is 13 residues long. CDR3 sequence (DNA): TGTGCCAGCAGTTCGGGACAGTTCACTGAAGCTTTCTTT. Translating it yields CASSSGQFTEAFF.

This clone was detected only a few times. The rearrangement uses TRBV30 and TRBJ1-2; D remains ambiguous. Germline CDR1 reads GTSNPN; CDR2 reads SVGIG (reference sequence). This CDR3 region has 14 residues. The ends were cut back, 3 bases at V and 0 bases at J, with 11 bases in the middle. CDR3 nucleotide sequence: TGTGCCTGGAGGGGTCTGCTAGCTAACTATGGCTACACCTTC. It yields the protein CAWRGLLANYGYTF.

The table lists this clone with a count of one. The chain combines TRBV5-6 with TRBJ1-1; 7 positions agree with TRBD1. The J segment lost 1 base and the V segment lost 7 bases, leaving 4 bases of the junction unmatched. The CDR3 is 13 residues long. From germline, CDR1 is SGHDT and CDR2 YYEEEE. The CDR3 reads CASARTGNTEAFF. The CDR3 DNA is TGTGCCAGCGCGCGGACAGGGAACACTGAAGCTTTCTTT.

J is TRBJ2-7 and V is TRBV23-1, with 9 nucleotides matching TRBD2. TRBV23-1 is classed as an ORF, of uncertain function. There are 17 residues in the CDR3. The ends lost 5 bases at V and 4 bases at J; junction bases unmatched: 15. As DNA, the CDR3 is TGCGCCAGCAGTTTGTGCTTCGGCGGGAGGGTATTGTACGAGCAGTACGTC. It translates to CASSLCFGGRVLYEQYV.

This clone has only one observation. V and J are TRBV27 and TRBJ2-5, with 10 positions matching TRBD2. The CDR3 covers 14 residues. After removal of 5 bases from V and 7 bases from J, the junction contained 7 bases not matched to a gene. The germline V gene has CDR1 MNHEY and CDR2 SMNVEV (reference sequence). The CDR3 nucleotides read TGTGCCAGCAGTAGTGGAGCGGGAGGGGGGACCCAGTACTTC. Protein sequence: CASSSGAGGGTQYF.

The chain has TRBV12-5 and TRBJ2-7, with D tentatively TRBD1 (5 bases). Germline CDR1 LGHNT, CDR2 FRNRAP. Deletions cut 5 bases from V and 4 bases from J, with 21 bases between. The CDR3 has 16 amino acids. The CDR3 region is CASGGASGWTPYEQYF. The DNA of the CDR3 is TGTGCTAGTGGTGGCGCCTCAGGGTGGACCCCATACGAGCAGTACTTC. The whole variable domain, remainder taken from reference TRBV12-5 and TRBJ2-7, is DARVTQTPRHKVTEMGQEVTMRCQPILGHNTVFWYRQTMMQGLELLAYFRNRAPLDDSGMPKDRFSAEMPDATLATLKIQPSEPRDSAVYFCASGGASGWTPYEQYFGPGTRLTVT.

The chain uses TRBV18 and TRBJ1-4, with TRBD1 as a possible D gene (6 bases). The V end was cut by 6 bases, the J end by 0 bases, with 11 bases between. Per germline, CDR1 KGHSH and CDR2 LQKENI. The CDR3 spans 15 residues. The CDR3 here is CASSPGQPTNEKLFF. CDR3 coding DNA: TGTGCCAGCTCGCCTGGACAGCCAACTAATGAAAAACTGTTTTTT.